A selection of T cell receptor beta chains follows, all from one sample in a study of beta chain features in type 1 diabetes. The protocol was immunoSEQ multiplex PCR, while the TCRdb copy is restricted to in-frame clones and leaves out a portion. In the table there are approximately 260,000 clones, roughly 24% of which are singletons. The sample taken for sequencing was naive CD4+ T cells from blood. These receptor sequences come from a woman aged 25 to 39 with type 1 diabetes. The CDR3 runs from the conserved cysteine through the conserved F or W. Each record gives: V gene, D gene, clone size, J gene, CDR3 protein, CDR3 DNA. The D gene is left open where the match is weak. Part of the rows lack a size; the others show once, few, many or a class for expanded clones.

TRBV15,NA,NA,TRBJ1-3,CATSRDPSAGNTIYF,TGTGCCACCAGCAGAGATCCGTCGGCTGGAAACACCATATATTTT
TRBV7-6,NA,NA,TRBJ1-1,CASSLGLGGTEAFF,TGTGCCAGCAGCTTAGGATTAGGGGGCACTGAAGCTTTCTTT
TRBV30,NA,few,TRBJ1-2,CAWGRGYGYTF,TGTGCCTGGGGACGGGGTTATGGCTACACCTTC
TRBV15,TRBD2,few,TRBJ2-1,CATSREAGTYNEQFF,TGTGCCACCAGCAGAGAAGCGGGAACCTACAATGAGCAGTTCTTC
TRBV30,NA,NA,TRBJ2-1,CAWSVLPYNEQFF,TGTGCCTGGAGTGTACTGCCTTACAATGAGCAGTTCTTC
TRBV7-3,NA,NA,TRBJ2-3,CASSLTLASDNTDTQYF,TGTGCCAGCAGCTTAACCTTGGCTAGCGACAACACAGATACGCAGTATTTT
TRBV6-5,TRBD1,NA,TRBJ1-4,CASSLTGDSNEKLFF,TGTGCCAGCAGTTTGACAGGGGATTCAAATGAAAAACTGTTTTTT
TRBV9,NA,NA,TRBJ2-3,CASSAGQPFTDTQYF,TGTGCCAGCAGCGCCGGACAGCCATTCACAGATACGCAGTATTTT
TRBV4-1,NA,NA,TRBJ1-1,CASSPLSTDLLWDTEAFF,TGCGCCAGCAGCCCACTTTCGACGGACTTACTGTGGGACACTGAAGCTTTCTTT
TRBV19,NA,few,TRBJ1-5,CASSTTGRNQPQHF,TGTGCCAGTAGTACCACAGGAAGAAATCAGCCCCAGCATTTT
TRBV9,TRBD2,NA,TRBJ2-2,CASSLGLAGTGELFF,TGTGCCAGCAGTTTGGGACTAGCGGGGACCGGGGAGCTGTTTTTT
TRBV28,NA,few,TRBJ2-4,CASSVYRDLGNIQYF,TGTGCCAGCAGTGTATACAGGGATTTAGGGAACATTCAGTACTTC
TRBV15,NA,few,TRBJ2-1,CATSRDSGRFF,TGTGCCACCAGCAGAGATAGCGGCAGGTTCTTC
TRBV15,NA,few,TRBJ1-2,CATSRGGLGGSGYTF,TGTGCCACCAGCAGGGGAGGATTAGGCGGGAGTGGCTACACCTTC
TRBV29-1,NA,NA,TRBJ2-1,CSAGTDINEQFF,TGCAGCGCCGGAACAGACATCAATGAGCAGTTCTTC
TRBV4-1,NA,NA,TRBJ1-1,CASSQVVGLGAFF,TGCGCCAGCAGCCAAGTAGTCGGACTTGGGGCTTTCTTT
TRBV29-1,NA,NA,TRBJ2-7,CSVKTGTLYAEQYF,TGCAGCGTCAAAACCGGGACACTTTATGCCGAGCAGTACTTC